The next 22 T cell receptor beta chains were all read from a single sample in a study of T cell repertoires in cytomegalovirus infection. TCRdb ran MiXCR on the reads and lists one entry per CDR3 protein. The table has about 490,000 distinct CDR3 sequences, approximately 11% seen once. Input material: PBMCs. The source is a human donor in good health (CMV status not recorded). Some clones in this sample may be carry-over from other donors' samples.

This clonotype has only a few counts. V is TRBV2 and J is TRBJ2-5; 12 bases agree with TRBD2. The germline V gene encodes CDR1 SNHLY and CDR2 FYNNEI. Trimming cost V 4 bases and J 4 bases; bases outside gene matches: 7. The CDR3 has 16 amino acids. Written as DNA, the CDR3 is TGTGCCAGCAGTGCGGCTAGCGGGAGGGCGGGAGAGACCCAGTACTTC. This translates into CASSAASGRAGETQYF.

This clonotype has a count of ten or more. The CDR3, as DNA: TGTGCCAGCAGCTTAAACGGGGGCCTCTCTGGAAACACCATATATTTT. This translates into CASSLNGGLSGNTIYF. The J gene is TRBJ1-3, the V gene TRBV11-2; TRBD1 might be the D (6 bases). The V end lost 2 bases, the J end lost 0 bases, and 11 bases lay between the germline ends. The V gene's germline CDR1 is SGHAT and CDR2 FQNNGV. This CDR3 is 16 amino acids long.

This clonotype showed up just a few times. V gene TRBV6-2 or TRBV6-3 combines with J gene TRBJ1-1; 9 nucleotides agree with TRBD1. The germline V gene has CDR1 MNHEY and CDR2 SVGEGT. Losses at the gene ends were 2 bases for V and 5 bases for J; bases not matched to a gene: 6. The CDR3 is made up of 15 amino acids. In DNA, the CDR3 is TGTGCCAGCAGTTACAGGACAGGGGTTATAACTGAAGCTTTCTTT. It encodes CASSYRTGVITEAFF.

This clonotype appeared many times. The CDR3 DNA follows: TGCAGTGCTAGAGACACAGGGGATTACTCCTACGAGCAGTACTTC. This translates into CSARDTGDYSYEQYF. V usage is TRBV20-1 and J usage is TRBJ2-7, with 7 positions matching TRBD1. The CDR3 has 15 amino acids. Per germline, CDR1 DFQATT and CDR2 SNEGSKA (reference sequence). Trimming took 0 bases from V and 0 from J; bases not matched to a gene: 5.

The chain links TRBV6-6 to TRBJ2-4, with D perhaps given as TRBD1 or TRBD2 (5 bases each). V shed 10 bases and J shed 0 bases, with 13 bases lying between them. This CDR3 comprises 14 residues. Per the germline V gene, CDR1 is MNHNY and CDR2 is SVGAGI (reference sequence). The DNA of the CDR3 is TGTGCCATTGGGGACGAGGGAGCCAAAAACATTCAGTACTTC. Translation: CAIGDEGAKNIQYF.

Of note for this clonotype: Since a much larger clone is just one base distant, this may be a read error. This rearrangement joins TRBV4-3 to TRBJ2-5; no clear D gene. This CDR3 has 14 amino acids. The ends were cut back, 0 bases at V and 7 bases at J, with 12 bases in the middle. The germline gives CDR1 LGHNA, CDR2 YSLEER. The CDR3 region has the DNA TGCGCCAGCAGCCAAGATGGGTTGGTGGGGACCCAGTACTTC. Protein product: CASSQDGLVGTQYF.

The rearrangement joins TRBV5-1 to TRBJ2-7; D call uncertain. The V end lost 3 bases, the J end lost 3 bases, and 13 bases lay between the germline ends. The CDR3 has 14 amino acids. CDR1 SGHRS and CDR2 YFSETQ come from the germline V gene. The DNA of the CDR3 is TGCGCCAGCAGCTCCGTTTTTGGGGTCTACGAGCAGTACTTC. It specifies CASSSVFGVYEQYF.

Ten or more counts support this clonotype. This chain connects TRBV29-1 to TRBJ2-1; tentative D call: TRBD1 (5 bases). This CDR3 comprises 14 residues. The germline CDR1 and CDR2 sequences are SQVTM and ANQGSEA. The CDR3 loop is CALMDISKGNEQFF. CDR3 DNA: TGCGCTTTGATGGACATCTCCAAGGGTAATGAGCAGTTCTTC.

At least ten counts were recorded for this clonotype. The chain couples TRBV10-3 to TRBJ1-2; the D gene is possibly TRBD1 (5 bases). The CDR3 is 13 amino acids. V lost 9 bases, J lost 10 bases, and 21 bases lay in between. Germline V gene lookup returns CDR1 ENHRY and CDR2 SYGVKD. The CDR3 reads CAMDSGTGLAYTF. As DNA, the CDR3 is TGTGCCATGGATTCCGGGACGGGACTCGCCTACACCTTC.

This clonotype was seen many times. The chain has TRBV12-3 or TRBV12-4 and TRBJ2-7, with 12 bases lining up with TRBD1. The CDR3 spans 15 residues. J was trimmed by 5 bases and V by 8 bases; bases with no gene match: 10. Here the CDR3 reads CASLRRGQGAHEQYF. Written as DNA, the CDR3 is TGTGCCAGCCTCCGGAGGGGACAGGGGGCTCACGAGCAGTACTTC.

The chain is built from TRBV28 and TRBJ2-7; 10 bases fit TRBD1. Germline CDR1 and CDR2: MDHEN and SYDVKM. The CDR3 extends over 16 amino acids. V shed 5 bases and J 6 bases; nucleotides not matched to a gene: 13. The CDR3 bases are TGTGCCAGCAGTCCCGGGACAGGGGCGGGGTTCGGCGAGCAGTACTTC. Its translation: CASSPGTGAGFGEQYF.

This clonotype was observed a few times. The chain has TRBV19 and TRBJ1-1, with TRBD1 matching 8 bases. Germline CDR1 LNHDA, CDR2 SQIVND (reference sequence). The CDR3 totals 14 residues. The trim removed 5 bases at V and 3 bases at J, leaving 5 bases unmatched. In DNA, the CDR3 is TGTGCCAGTAGTGTGCAGGGGGCGGACACTGAAGCTTTCTTT. Residues: CASSVQGADTEAFF.

Many counts were recorded for this clonotype. The CDR3 region is CSVGPTNTHSGANVLTF. The CDR3 coding sequence is TGCAGCGTTGGACCGACCAATACCCACTCTGGGGCCAACGTCCTGACTTTC. This chain joins TRBV29-1 and TRBJ2-6; D ambiguous. The CDR3 has 17 amino acids. Between the trimmed V and J ends, which lost 4 bases and 0 bases, there was a span of 16 bases. Germline V lookup: CDR1 SQVTM, CDR2 ANQGSEA.

This clonotype came up many times. The chain employs TRBV30 and TRBJ1-1, with 8 bases lining up with TRBD1. The trim removed 3 bases at V and 1 base at J, leaving 4 bases unmatched. From germline, CDR1 is GTSNPN and CDR2 SVGIG (reference sequence). The CDR3 covers 14 residues. In DNA form, the CDR3 reads TGTGCCTGGAGCGTTGGACAGGGGAACACTGAAGCTTTCTTT. This sequence encodes CAWSVGQGNTEAFF.

This clonotype was seen once. The V and J genes are TRBV9 and TRBJ2-3; 8 positions match TRBD2. The trim removed 0 bases at V and 5 bases at J, leaving 5 bases unmatched. The CDR3 has 15 residues. Germline CDR1 is SGDLS and CDR2 is YYNGEE. The CDR3 bases are TGTGCCAGCAGCGTAGTGAATAGCGGGGAAGATACGCAGTATTTT. It is translated as CASSVVNSGEDTQYF.

There are a few counts of this clonotype. The gene calls are TRBV6-4 and TRBJ2-3; 8 nucleotides agree with TRBD2. Germline V lookup: CDR1 MRHNA, CDR2 SNTAGT. J gave up 3 bases and V 7 bases, and 15 bases lay outside the gene matches. This CDR3 has 17 amino acids. CDR3 loop: CASNGGVTQGVTDTQYF. The CDR3 DNA sequence: TGTGCCAGCAACGGGGGGGTCACGCAGGGAGTTACAGATACGCAGTATTTT.

The table lists this clonotype with many counts. The chain recombines TRBV18 with TRBJ2-3; TRBD2 matches 8 bases. CDR1 and CDR2 from the germline V gene are KGHSH and LQKENI. This CDR3 region has 16 residues. Germline trimming cut 3 bases from V and 6 bases from J; bases unmatched to any gene: 11. For the CDR3, the DNA is TGTGCCAGCTCACCTTCACGAGCGGGAGTCGGGGATACGCAGTATTTT. It is translated as CASSPSRAGVGDTQYF.

This clonotype occurred many times. CDR3 in amino acids: CASSQCGQGRANYGYTF. The CDR3 DNA reads as TGCGCCAGCAGTCAATGCGGACAGGGAAGAGCTAACTATGGCTACACCTTC. The chain has TRBV23-1 and TRBJ1-2; 8 nucleotides match TRBD1. TRBV23-1 is an ORF, and what it does is uncertain. J lost 0 bases, V lost 1 base, and 7 bases had no gene match. The CDR3 is 17 amino acids.

This clonotype showed up many times. The chain is built from TRBV7-3 and TRBJ2-2; D remains unclear. CDR3 length: 14 amino acids. Germline CDR1 reads SGHTA; CDR2 reads FQGTGA. V was trimmed by 5 bases and J by 4 bases, leaving 11 bases between them. CDR3 protein: CASSPSSFTGELFF. The CDR3 bases are TGTGCCAGCAGCCCGTCAAGTTTCACCGGGGAGCTGTTTTTT.

This clonotype occurred a few times. As DNA, the CDR3 is TGTGCCAGCAGTTTTGGGATAGAGAGCTCCTATAATTCACCCCTCCACTTT. Its translation is CASSFGIESSYNSPLHF. The chain couples TRBV27 to TRBJ1-6; D remains ambiguous. V lost 3 bases, J lost 0 bases, and 12 bases lay in between. Germline V gives CDR1 MNHEY, CDR2 SMNVEV (reference sequence). The CDR3 consists of 17 residues.

This clonotype was recorded at least ten times. This rearrangement joins TRBV7-2 to TRBJ1-5; TRBD1 matches 9 bases. V gave up 6 bases and J gave up 5 bases; unmatched junction bases: 8. This CDR3 has 15 residues. Germline V gene data show CDR1 as SGHTA and CDR2 as FQGNSA. In DNA, the CDR3 is TGTGCCAGCAGTCAGGACAGGGGTAGGGATCAGCCCCAGCATTTT. Encoded protein: CASSQDRGRDQPQHF.

This clonotype was observed many times. The chain is built from TRBV12-3 or TRBV12-4 and TRBJ1-1; D is unresolved. The CDR3 has 14 residues. The germline V and J ends were trimmed by 5 bases and 3 bases, with 13 bases remaining between them. The CDR3 bases are TGTGCCAGCAGTCCAACGGACGGATACACTGAAGCTTTCTTT. Its protein product is CASSPTDGYTEAFF.